This section outlines one T cell receptor beta chain sequence together with its context. Profiling relied on immunoSEQ multiplex PCR, and the TCRdb table lists in-frame clones only, not all of them. The data hold around 99,000 clones, with over 75% observed a single time. With 7 bases removed from V and 2 bases from J, the gap between germline ends came to 11 bases. The CDR3 has 13 residues. This sample was taken from a study of blood T cell repertoires in COVID-19. As for the study in general: Whether acute or convalescent, the COVID-19 samples came from the United States, Italy and Spain. T cells, B-cell-depleted T cells, or PBMCs supplied cDNA or gDNA.

The chain joins TRBV12-3 or TRBV12-4 to TRBJ1-1; no definite D call. Input material: peripheral blood. This sequence originates from a woman aged 45-60 years with acute or convalescent COVID-19. The CDR3, as DNA: TGTGCCAGCACCCCGCGATCCAACACTGAAGCTTTCTTT. Its translation: CASTPRSNTEAFF.